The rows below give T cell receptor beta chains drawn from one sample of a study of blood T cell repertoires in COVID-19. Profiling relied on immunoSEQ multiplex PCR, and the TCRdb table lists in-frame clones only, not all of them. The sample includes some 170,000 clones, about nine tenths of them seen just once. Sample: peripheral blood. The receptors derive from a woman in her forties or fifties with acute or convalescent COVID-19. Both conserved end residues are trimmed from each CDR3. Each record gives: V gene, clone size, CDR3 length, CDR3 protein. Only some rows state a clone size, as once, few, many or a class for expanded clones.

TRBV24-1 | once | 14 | ATSDFGRSSYNEQF
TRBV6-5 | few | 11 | ASSSLTGLPLH
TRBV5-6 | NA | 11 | ASSLSRAGGYT
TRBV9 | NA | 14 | ASSVFPGLAYNEQF
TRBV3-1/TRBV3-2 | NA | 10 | ASSRGPDTQY
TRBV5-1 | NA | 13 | ASSFSSGRTDTQY
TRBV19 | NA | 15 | ASSTLFGQRIVVGYT
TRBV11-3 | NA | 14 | ASSPRGPTGVGGYT
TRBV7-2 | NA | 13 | ASTPQTGSPRGYT
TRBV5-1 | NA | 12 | ASSLQVSSYEQY
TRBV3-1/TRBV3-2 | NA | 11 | ASSPVGQYEQY
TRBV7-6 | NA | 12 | ASSSSGDNQPQH
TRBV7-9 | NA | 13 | ASSLEQGYTGELF
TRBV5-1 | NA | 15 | ASSPRPLELNTDTQY
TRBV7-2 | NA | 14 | ASSPSRQGRGEKLF
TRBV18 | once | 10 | ASSSGNYGYT